What follows is one T cell receptor (beta chain) and its context. Its specificity is not known. CDR1 is LNHDA and CDR2 is SQIVND in the germline V gene (reference sequence). This CDR3 has 14 amino acids. V lost 5 bases and J 1 base, leaving 11 bases between the germline ends. The data were produced by immunoSEQ multiplex PCR, yet TCRdb's version contains in-frame clones alone and is incomplete. The profile shows some 30,000 clones, about 91% of them singletons. The naive gate required viable CD3+CD4+ or CD3+CD8+ cells with CCR7+CD45RA+CD45RO-CD95-CD27+CD28+ phenotype. This entry comes from a study of T cells after posttransplantation cyclophosphamide. Points from the study as a whole: TRB overlap between skin or GI tissue T cells and blood was limited.

This sequence joins TRBV19 and TRBJ2-5, with a possible D match to TRBD2 (6 bases). Sequencing input: naive CD4+ T cells sorted from blood. This receptor was identified in a man aged 30 to 39 in good health and a related stem cell transplant donor. The DNA for the CDR3 is TGTGCCAGTAGTGACGGCGGGGTCCAAGAGACCCAGTACTTC. Protein sequence: CASSDGGVQETQYF.